The subject of this entry is one T cell receptor (beta chain). TCRdb keeps only in-frame clones here, not all; method: immunoSEQ multiplex PCR. Here the sample spans about 320,000 clones, roughly 90% being singletons. Germline loops: CDR1 SGHAT, CDR2 FQNNGV. V dropped 0 bases and J dropped 12; count of bases not matched to a gene: 7. The CDR3 runs 16 residues. The sample is drawn from a study of blood T cell repertoires in COVID-19. The material sequenced was PBMCs or T cells enriched from blood (not recorded which). The chain is built from TRBV11-2 and TRBJ2-3, with 15 nucleotides matching TRBD2. The sequence derives from a woman in her 30s who had been exposed to COVID-19. In DNA form, the CDR3 reads TGTGCCAGCAGCTTAGAACCGGGACTAGCGGGGGGCCCCCAGTATTTT. As protein: CASSLEPGLAGGPQYF.